This T cell receptor beta chain was sequenced for a study of T cell clonality in common variable immunodeficiency. Germline V gene sequence: CDR1 DFQATT, CDR2 SNEGSKA (reference sequence). The CDR3 contains 15 residues. V lost 2 bases to trimming and J lost 3 bases, with 16 bases between them. Study-wide results and caveats: Reportedly, TCR beta sequences from common variable immunodeficiency showed fewer deletions and N-nucleotide insertions. Compared with healthy controls, CVID subjects showed increased TCRbeta clonality, mostly in about a third.

Equal genomic DNA amounts from CVID and control samples were sequenced. Assay used: immunoSEQ multiplex PCR; TCRdb lists only in-frame clones, some missing. The table lists some 39,000 clones, with no singletons. This clone occurred many times. Its antigen is unidentified. Sequencing ends 3 residues short of the CDR3 end; the germline J gene provides the rest. The sample was peripheral blood mononuclear cells. The receptor's source is a person between 18 and 69 years old in good health. This chain connects TRBV20-1 to TRBJ2-5; unclear D gene. The sequenced CDR3 bases are TGCAGTGCTAGATCAGTAGCTGACGGTAAAGAGACC. It codes for CSARSVADGKET. The entire CDR3 is CSARSVADGKETQYF.